The source of this T cell receptor (beta chain) is a study of cytomegalovirus exposure and HLA in healthy donors. The wider study: Early released data had tens of millions of unique TCRs, all coming from HLA-typed donors.

While unrecorded immune exposures were likely, the donors were nominally healthy when sampled. The germline V gene has CDR1 SGHRS and CDR2 YFSETQ. V lost 2 bases, J lost 3 bases, and 18 bases stayed unmatched. The CDR3 has 19 residues. Use of 60 Vbeta and 13 Jbeta primers characterized the PCR. The protocol was immunoSEQ multiplex PCR, while the TCRdb copy is restricted to in-frame clones and leaves out a portion. The table shows about 120,000 clones, with about 80% occurring only once. This clonotype was obtained from a man aged 30 to 39 in good health and CMV-seropositive. The material sequenced was PBMCs. The chain employs TRBV5-1 and TRBJ1-1; 8 positions agree with TRBD1. The CDR3 is CASSLSPGGAGLMDTEAFF. The CDR3 DNA follows: TGCGCCAGCAGCTTATCACCAGGGGGCGCAGGGTTGATGGACACTGAAGCTTTCTTT.